These 19 T cell receptor beta chains were all obtained from the same sample, sequenced in a study of T cell repertoires in cytomegalovirus infection. These receptors' targets are unknown. TCRdb ran MiXCR on the reads and lists one entry per CDR3 protein. The repertoire holds approximately 470,000 distinct CDR3 sequences, with roughly 46% as singletons. Sequences were derived from cultured PBMCs, sampled from culture after CMV antigen stimulation. These receptors were collected from a human donor in good health (CMV status not recorded). Some clones in this sample may be carry-over from other donors' samples.

The J gene is TRBJ2-1, the V gene TRBV20-1; 7 bases are shared with TRBD2. Germline V gene lookup returns CDR1 DFQATT and CDR2 SNEGSKA (reference sequence). The length of the CDR3 is 16 residues. The junction had 8 bases not matched to a gene; V was cut back by 1 base and J by 2 bases. In nucleotides, the CDR3 is TGCAGTGCTAGAGTCCCCGTGGGGGGGGCCTACAATGAGCAGTTCTTC. Amino acids: CSARVPVGGAYNEQFF.

This clonotype was counted between two and nine times. This chain links TRBV6-6 with TRBJ2-3; no reliable D call. V was cut by 7 bases and J by 2 bases, with 10 bases left in between. In germline, CDR1 is MNHNY, CDR2 SVGAGI (reference sequence). The CDR3 is 13 residues long. The DNA for the CDR3 is TGTGCCAGCATTGCACAGACCACAGATACGCAGTATTTT. Protein: CASIAQTTDTQYF.

This clonotype was seen a handful of times. V is TRBV28 and J is TRBJ2-7; a weak D match, TRBD1 (6 bases). This CDR3 is 14 amino acids long. In germline, CDR1 is MDHEN, CDR2 SYDVKM. V dropped 3 bases and J dropped 2 bases, with 11 bases sitting between them. CDR3 in DNA: TGTGCCAGCAGTTTGACAGGTTTCCCCTACGAGCAGTACTTC. Translation: CASSLTGFPYEQYF.

This clonotype has just a few counts. The chain joins TRBV7-2 to TRBJ1-6; D may be TRBD1 (5 bases). This CDR3 spans 14 amino acids. V was pared by 5 bases and J by 8 bases, with 13 bases between. From germline, CDR1 is SGHTA and CDR2 FQGNSA. In DNA, the CDR3 is TGTGCCAGCAGCCCTCCAGGGATCGATTCACCCCTCCACTTT. Its protein product is CASSPPGIDSPLHF.

The CDR3 here is CAVRPDLEETQYF. The CDR3 DNA follows: TGTGCCGTCAGACCAGACTTGGAAGAGACCCAGTACTTC. This chain uses TRBV6-1 with TRBJ2-5, with D unclear. V lost 11 bases to trimming and J lost 3 bases, with 16 bases between them. The CDR3 contains 13 residues. The germline CDR1 and CDR2 sequences are MNHNS and SASEGT.

The rearrangement links TRBV10-3 to TRBJ2-1; 10 bases align to TRBD2. With 3 bases clipped from V and 12 bases from J, the junction kept 8 bases outside the gene matches. The CDR3 sequence is 14 residues long. Germline lookup yields CDR1 ENHRY and CDR2 SYGVKD. For the CDR3, the DNA is TGTGCCATCAGTGACAAACTAGCGGGGATCCCGCAGTTCTTC. Translation gives CAISDKLAGIPQFF.

The chain employs TRBV27 and TRBJ1-1; no firm D call. V gave up 6 bases and J gave up 1 base, with 9 bases separating them. CDR1 and CDR2 from the germline V gene are MNHEY and SMNVEV (reference sequence). CDR3 length equals 13 residues. CDR3 in DNA: TGTGCCAGCAGATCCCGCAGGAACACTGAAGCTTTCTTT. Translated, it gives CASRSRRNTEAFF.

This clonotype was seen once. This chain uses TRBV6-6 with TRBJ2-3; 14 nucleotides align to TRBD2. Unmatched junction bases numbered 2, after V lost 2 bases and J lost 4 bases. The germline V gene encodes CDR1 MNHNY and CDR2 SVGAGI (reference sequence). The CDR3 covers 16 residues. The CDR3 sequence is CASSYQTSGGADTQYF. The CDR3 bases are TGTGCCAGCAGTTACCAGACTAGCGGGGGGGCAGATACGCAGTATTTT.

V gene TRBV6-6 combines with J gene TRBJ1-2; 8 positions match TRBD1. The germline V gene encodes CDR1 MNHNY and CDR2 SVGAGI (reference sequence). V was pared by 2 bases and J by 2 bases, with 10 bases of the junction left unmatched. The length of the CDR3 is 17 residues. The CDR3 nucleotides are TGTGCCAGCAGTTACCGATGGACAGGGCGACAGAACTATGGCTACACCTTC. This translates into CASSYRWTGRQNYGYTF.

V and J are TRBV15 and TRBJ2-7; TRBD2 might be the D (6 bases). The germline V and J ends were trimmed by 1 base and 5 bases, with 12 bases remaining between them. CDR1 and CDR2 (germline): LNHNV, YYDKDF (reference sequence). The CDR3 contains 14 residues. The CDR3 nucleotides are TGTGCCACCAGCAGAGGGAGGGAAATCGACGAGCAGTACTTC. Protein: CATSRGREIDEQYF.

This chain joins TRBV20-1 and TRBJ2-1; 8 bases agree with TRBD2. Per the germline V gene, CDR1 is DFQATT and CDR2 is SNEGSKA (reference sequence). V lost 4 bases to trimming and J lost 6 bases; unmatched junction nucleotides: 8. The CDR3 contains 14 residues. The DNA of the CDR3 is TGCAGTGCTAATAGCGGGAAAGGGGGCAATGAGCAGTTCTTC. It specifies CSANSGKGGNEQFF.

The chain combines TRBV7-9 with TRBJ1-2, with 10 bases matching TRBD1. V shed 5 bases and J 3 bases; nucleotides not matched to a gene: 12. The CDR3 covers 17 residues. CDR1 is SEHNR and CDR2 is FQNEAQ in the germline V gene (reference sequence). The DNA for the CDR3 is TGTGCCAGCAGCCGAATGGGACAGGGGACAAGGGACTATGGCTACACCTTC. Residues: CASSRMGQGTRDYGYTF.

The CDR3 loop is CASRSGRGTDTQYF. CDR3 coding DNA: TGTGCCAGCCGGAGCGGGAGGGGGACAGATACGCAGTATTTT. The genes are TRBV12-3 or TRBV12-4 and TRBJ2-3; 10 bases fit TRBD2. V shed 8 bases, J shed 3 bases, and the junction held 5 bases outside the gene matches. The CDR3 covers 14 residues.

The J gene is TRBJ2-7, the V gene TRBV7-6; possibly TRBD2 for D (6 bases). Per the germline V gene, CDR1 is SGHVS and CDR2 is FNYEAQ. This CDR3 has 13 amino acids. The V gene lost 4 bases and the J gene lost 6 bases, with 13 bases spanning the gap. For the CDR3, the DNA is TGTGCCAGCAGCTGGGCCACCGGGGGCGAGCAGTACTTC. Encoded protein: CASSWATGGEQYF. The full variable domain, with the rest looked up from reference TRBV7-6 and TRBJ2-7, is GAGVSQSPRYKVTKRGQDVALRCDPISGHVSLYWYRQALGQGPEFLTYFNYEAQQDKSGLPNDRFSAERPEGSISTLTIQRTEQRDSAMYRCASSWATGGEQYFGPGTRLTVT.

This clonotype was detected a few times. The J gene is TRBJ1-2, the V gene TRBV28; 10 bases align to TRBD1. The CDR3 has 14 amino acids. The germline V gene encodes CDR1 MDHEN and CDR2 SYDVKM. V was pared by 8 bases and J by 4 bases, with 7 bases of the junction left unmatched. The CDR3 loop reads CASLTGGEGYGYTF. CDR3 nucleotide sequence: TGTGCCAGCCTGACAGGGGGCGAAGGCTATGGCTACACCTTC.

This clonotype was counted between two and nine times. J is TRBJ2-2 and V is TRBV12-3 or TRBV12-4; 8 bases fit TRBD1. The CDR3 is 18 residues long. The V segment lost 4 bases and the J segment 4 bases; nucleotides outside the gene matches: 14. In DNA form, the CDR3 reads TGTGCCAGCAGTTCCCAGATTGGCCAGGGGGCTGGCACCGGGGAGCTGTTTTTT. It encodes CASSSQIGQGAGTGELFF.

The chain uses TRBV7-9 and TRBJ1-2; possible D gene TRBD1, 6 bases. Trimming removed 2 bases at V and 3 bases at J, with 13 bases between. This CDR3 spans 15 amino acids. Germline lookup yields CDR1 SEHNR and CDR2 FQNEAQ (reference sequence). CDR3 sequence: CASSLLGGLDYGYTF. The CDR3 region has the DNA TGTGCCAGCAGCTTATTGGGGGGCCTCGACTATGGCTACACCTTC.

The V and J genes are TRBV7-2 and TRBJ2-7; 14 bases are a match to TRBD2. The CDR3 has 17 amino acids. Germline-derived CDR1 and CDR2 are SGHTA and FQGNSA. Losses at the gene ends were 6 bases for V and 4 bases for J; bases not matched to a gene: 11. The CDR3 reads CASSFRGGTSGSYEQYF. CDR3 bases: TGTGCCAGCAGTTTTCGGGGGGGGACTAGCGGGAGTTACGAGCAGTACTTC.

The chain joins TRBV6-1 to TRBJ2-5; D unresolved. This CDR3 spans 16 amino acids. The germline V and J ends were trimmed by 1 base and 5 bases, with 17 bases remaining between them. CDR1 MNHNS and CDR2 SASEGT come from the germline V gene. The CDR3 region has the DNA TGTGCCAGCAGTGAAGTCCCAAGATCGACCGAGGAGACCCAGTACTTC. Protein sequence: CASSEVPRSTEETQYF.